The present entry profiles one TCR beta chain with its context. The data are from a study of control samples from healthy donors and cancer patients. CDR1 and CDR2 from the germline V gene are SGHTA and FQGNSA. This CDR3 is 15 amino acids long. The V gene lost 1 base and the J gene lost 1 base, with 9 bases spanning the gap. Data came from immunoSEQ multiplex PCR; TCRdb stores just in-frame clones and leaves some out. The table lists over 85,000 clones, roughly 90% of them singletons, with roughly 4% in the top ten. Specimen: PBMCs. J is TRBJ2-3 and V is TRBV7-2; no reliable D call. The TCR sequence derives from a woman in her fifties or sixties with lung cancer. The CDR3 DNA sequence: TGTGCCAGCAGCTTAGTCGGCAAGGGCACAGATACGCAGTATTTT. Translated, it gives CASSLVGKGTDTQYF.